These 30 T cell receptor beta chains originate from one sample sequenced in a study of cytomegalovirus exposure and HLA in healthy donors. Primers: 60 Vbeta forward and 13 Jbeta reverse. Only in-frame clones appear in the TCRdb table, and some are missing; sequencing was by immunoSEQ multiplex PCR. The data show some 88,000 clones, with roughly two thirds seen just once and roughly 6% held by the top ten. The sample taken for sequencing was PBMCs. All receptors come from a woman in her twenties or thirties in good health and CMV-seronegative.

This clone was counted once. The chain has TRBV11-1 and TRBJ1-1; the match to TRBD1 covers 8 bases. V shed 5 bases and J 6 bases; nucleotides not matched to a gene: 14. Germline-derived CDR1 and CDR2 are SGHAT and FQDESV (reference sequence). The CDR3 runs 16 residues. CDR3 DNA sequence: TGTGCCAGCAGCCCCCGGACAGGGCGGATAGGCTCTGAAGCTTTCTTT. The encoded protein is CASSPRTGRIGSEAFF.

The CDR3 loop reads CSVEDRGAAEAFF. The CDR3 DNA follows: TGCAGCGTTGAAGATCGCGGTGCAGCCGAAGCTTTCTTT. V and J are TRBV29-1 and TRBJ1-1; no firm D call. Per germline, CDR1 SQVTM and CDR2 ANQGSEA. V was shortened by 0 bases and J by 8 bases, with 13 bases between the two germline ends. This CDR3 is 13 amino acids long.

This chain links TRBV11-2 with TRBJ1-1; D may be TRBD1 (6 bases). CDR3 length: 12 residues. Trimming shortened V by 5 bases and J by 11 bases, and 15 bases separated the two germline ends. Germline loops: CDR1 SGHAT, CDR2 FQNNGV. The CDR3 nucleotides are TGTGCCAGCAGCAGAGACAGGTGGATGGCTTTCTTT. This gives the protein CASSRDRWMAFF.

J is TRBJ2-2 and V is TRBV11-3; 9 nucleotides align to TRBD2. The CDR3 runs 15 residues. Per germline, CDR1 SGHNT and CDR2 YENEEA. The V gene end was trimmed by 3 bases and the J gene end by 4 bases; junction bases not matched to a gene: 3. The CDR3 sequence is CASSLGTSLTGELFF. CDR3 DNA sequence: TGTGCCAGCAGCTTGGGGACTAGCCTCACCGGGGAGCTGTTTTTT.

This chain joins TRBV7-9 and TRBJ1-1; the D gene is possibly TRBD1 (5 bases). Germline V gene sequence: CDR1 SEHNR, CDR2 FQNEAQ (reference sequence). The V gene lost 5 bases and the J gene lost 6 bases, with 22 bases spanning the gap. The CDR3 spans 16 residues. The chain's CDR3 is CASSPQEGLKDPEAFF. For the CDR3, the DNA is TGTGCCAGCAGCCCACAGGAGGGACTCAAGGACCCTGAAGCTTTCTTT.

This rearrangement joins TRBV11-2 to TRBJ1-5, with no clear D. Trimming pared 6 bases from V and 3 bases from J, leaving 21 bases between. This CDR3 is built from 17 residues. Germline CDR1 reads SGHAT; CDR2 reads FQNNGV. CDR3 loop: CASRKSPRLSPNQPQHF. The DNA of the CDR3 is TGTGCCAGCAGGAAAAGTCCCCGACTCTCACCCAATCAGCCCCAGCATTTT.

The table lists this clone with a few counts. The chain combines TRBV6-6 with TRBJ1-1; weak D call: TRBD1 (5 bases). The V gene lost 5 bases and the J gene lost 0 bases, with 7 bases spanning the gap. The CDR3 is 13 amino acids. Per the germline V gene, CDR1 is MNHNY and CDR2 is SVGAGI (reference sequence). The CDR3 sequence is CASSDSVNTEAFF. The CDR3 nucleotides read TGTGCCAGCAGTGACAGTGTGAACACTGAAGCTTTCTTT.

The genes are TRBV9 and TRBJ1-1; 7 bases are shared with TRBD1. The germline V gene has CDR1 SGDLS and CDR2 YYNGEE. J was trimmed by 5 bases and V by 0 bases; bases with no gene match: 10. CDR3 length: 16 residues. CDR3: CASSVGGRGIGTEAFF. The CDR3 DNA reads TGTGCCAGCAGCGTAGGTGGCAGGGGGATAGGGACTGAAGCTTTCTTT.

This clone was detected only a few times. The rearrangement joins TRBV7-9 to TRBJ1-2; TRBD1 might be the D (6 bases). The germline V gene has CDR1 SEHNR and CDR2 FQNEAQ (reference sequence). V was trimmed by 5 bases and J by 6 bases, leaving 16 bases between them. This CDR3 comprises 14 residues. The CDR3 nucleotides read TGTGCCAGCAGCCCTCAGACAGGTGGGGATGGCTACACCTTC. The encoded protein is CASSPQTGGDGYTF.

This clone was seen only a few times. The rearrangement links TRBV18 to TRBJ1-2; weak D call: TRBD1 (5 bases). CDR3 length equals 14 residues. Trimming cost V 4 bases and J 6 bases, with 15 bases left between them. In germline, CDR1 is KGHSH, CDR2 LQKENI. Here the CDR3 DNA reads TGTGCCAGCTCACAAACAGGAGTCCCCAATGGCTACACCTTC. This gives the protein CASSQTGVPNGYTF.

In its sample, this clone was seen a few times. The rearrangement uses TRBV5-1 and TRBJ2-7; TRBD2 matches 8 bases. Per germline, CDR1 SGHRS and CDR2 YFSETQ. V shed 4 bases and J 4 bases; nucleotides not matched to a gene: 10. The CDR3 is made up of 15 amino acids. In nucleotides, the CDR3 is TGCGCCAGCAGCCCCGGAGAAATAGCGGGATACGAGCAGTACTTC. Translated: CASSPGEIAGYEQYF.

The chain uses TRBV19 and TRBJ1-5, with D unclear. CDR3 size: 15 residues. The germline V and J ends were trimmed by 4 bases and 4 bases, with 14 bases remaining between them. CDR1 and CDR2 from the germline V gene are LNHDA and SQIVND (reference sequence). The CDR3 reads CASSTPGEANQPQHF. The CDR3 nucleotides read TGTGCCAGTAGTACCCCCGGGGAAGCAAATCAGCCCCAGCATTTT.

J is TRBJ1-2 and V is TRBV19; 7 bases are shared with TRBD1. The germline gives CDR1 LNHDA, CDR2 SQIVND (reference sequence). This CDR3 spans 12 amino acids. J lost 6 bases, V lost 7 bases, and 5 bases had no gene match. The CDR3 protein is CASKDRLDGYTF. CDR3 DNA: TGTGCCAGTAAGGACAGGCTGGATGGCTACACCTTC. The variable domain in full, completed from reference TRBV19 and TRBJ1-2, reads DGGITQSPKYLFRKEGQNVTLSCEQNLNHDAMYWYRQDPGQGLRLIYYSQIVNDFQKGDIAEGYSVSREKKESFPLTVTSAQKNPTAFYLCASKDRLDGYTFGSGTRLTVV.

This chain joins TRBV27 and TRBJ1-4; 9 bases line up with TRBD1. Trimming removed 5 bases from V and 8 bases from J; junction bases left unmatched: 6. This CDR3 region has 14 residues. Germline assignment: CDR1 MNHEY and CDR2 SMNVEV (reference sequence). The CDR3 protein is CASSGGTGREKLFF. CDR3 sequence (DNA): TGTGCCAGCAGTGGGGGGACAGGGCGGGAAAAACTGTTTTTT.

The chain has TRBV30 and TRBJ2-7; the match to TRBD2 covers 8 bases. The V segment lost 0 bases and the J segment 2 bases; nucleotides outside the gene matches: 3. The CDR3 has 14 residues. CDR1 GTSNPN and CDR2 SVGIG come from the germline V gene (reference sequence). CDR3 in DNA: TGTGCCTGGAGTGTGGGGACTAGAACCTACGAGCAGTACTTC. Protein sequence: CAWSVGTRTYEQYF.

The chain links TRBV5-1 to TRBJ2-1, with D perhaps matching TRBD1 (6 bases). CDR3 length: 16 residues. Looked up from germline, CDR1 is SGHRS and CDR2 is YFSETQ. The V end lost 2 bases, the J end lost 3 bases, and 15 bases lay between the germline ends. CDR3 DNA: TGCGCCAGCAGCTTCCGACAGGTAGGGTTCTACAATGAGCAGTTCTTC. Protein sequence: CASSFRQVGFYNEQFF.

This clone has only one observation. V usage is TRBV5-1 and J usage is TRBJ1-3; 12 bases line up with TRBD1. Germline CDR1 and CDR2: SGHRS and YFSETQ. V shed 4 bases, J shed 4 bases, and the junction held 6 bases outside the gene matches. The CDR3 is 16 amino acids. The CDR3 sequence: CASSPGQGAGGNTIYF. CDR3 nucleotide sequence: TGCGCCAGCAGCCCGGGACAGGGGGCGGGCGGAAACACCATATATTTT.

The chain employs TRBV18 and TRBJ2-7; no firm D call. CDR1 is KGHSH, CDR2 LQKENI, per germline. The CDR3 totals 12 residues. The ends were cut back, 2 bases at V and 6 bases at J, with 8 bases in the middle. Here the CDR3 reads CASSPEIREQYF. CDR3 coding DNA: TGTGCCAGCTCACCAGAGATCCGCGAGCAGTACTTC. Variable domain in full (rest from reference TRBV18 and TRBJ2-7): NAGVMQNPRHLVRRRGQEARLRCSPMKGHSHVYWYRQLPEEGLKFMVYLQKENIIDESGMPKERFSAEFPKEGPSILRIQQVVRGDSAAYFCASSPEIREQYFGPGTRLTVT.

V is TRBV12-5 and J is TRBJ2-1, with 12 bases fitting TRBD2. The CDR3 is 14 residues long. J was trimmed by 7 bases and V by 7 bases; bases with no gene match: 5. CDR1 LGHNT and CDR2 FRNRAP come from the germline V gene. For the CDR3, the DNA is TGTGCTAGTGCCTCTAGCGGGAGGGTTAATGAGCAGTTCTTC. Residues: CASASSGRVNEQFF.

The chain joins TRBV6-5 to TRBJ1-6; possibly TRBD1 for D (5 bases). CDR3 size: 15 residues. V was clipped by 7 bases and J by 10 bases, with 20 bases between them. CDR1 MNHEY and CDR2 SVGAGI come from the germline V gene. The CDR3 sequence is CASTIKARGSSPLHF. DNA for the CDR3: TGTGCCAGCACCATCAAGGCTAGGGGTAGCTCACCCCTCCACTTT.

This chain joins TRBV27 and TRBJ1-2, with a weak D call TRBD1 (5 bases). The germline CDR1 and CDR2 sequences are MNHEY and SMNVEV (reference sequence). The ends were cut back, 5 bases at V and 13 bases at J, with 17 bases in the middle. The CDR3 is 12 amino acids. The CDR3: CASSIPGGLPTF. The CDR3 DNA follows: TGTGCCAGCAGTATCCCGGGGGGTCTCCCCACCTTC.

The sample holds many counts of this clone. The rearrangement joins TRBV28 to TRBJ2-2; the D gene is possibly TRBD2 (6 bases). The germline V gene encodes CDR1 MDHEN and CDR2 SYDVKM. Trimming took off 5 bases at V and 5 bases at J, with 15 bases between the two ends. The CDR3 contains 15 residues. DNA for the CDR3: TGTGCCAGCAGTGACCGGCTGGGAGGAACCGGGGAGCTGTTTTTT. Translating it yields CASSDRLGGTGELFF. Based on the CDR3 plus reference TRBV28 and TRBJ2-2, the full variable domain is DVKVTQSSRYLVKRTGEKVFLECVQDMDHENMFWYRQDPGLGLRLIYFSYDVKMKEKGDIPEGYSVSREKKERFSLILESASTNQTSMYLCASSDRLGGTGELFFGEGSRLTVL.

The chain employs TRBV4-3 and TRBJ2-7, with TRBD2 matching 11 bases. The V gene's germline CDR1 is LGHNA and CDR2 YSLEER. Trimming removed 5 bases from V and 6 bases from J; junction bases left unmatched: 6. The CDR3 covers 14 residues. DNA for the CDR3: TGCGCCAGCAGCTATGAACTAGCGGGAGTCGAGCAGTACTTC. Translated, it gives CASSYELAGVEQYF.

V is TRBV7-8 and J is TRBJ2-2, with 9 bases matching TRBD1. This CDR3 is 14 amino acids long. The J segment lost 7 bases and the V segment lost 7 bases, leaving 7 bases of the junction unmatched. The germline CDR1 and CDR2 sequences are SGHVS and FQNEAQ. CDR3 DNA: TGTGCCAGCACAGACAGGGGGATTGGCGGGGAGCTGTTTTTT. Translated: CASTDRGIGGELFF.

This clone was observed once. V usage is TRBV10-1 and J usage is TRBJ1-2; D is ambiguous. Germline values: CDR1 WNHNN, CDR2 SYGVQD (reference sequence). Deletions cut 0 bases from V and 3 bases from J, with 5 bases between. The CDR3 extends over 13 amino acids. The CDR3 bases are TGCGCCAGCAGTGAGTCCGTAGACTATGGCTACACCTTC. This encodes CASSESVDYGYTF.

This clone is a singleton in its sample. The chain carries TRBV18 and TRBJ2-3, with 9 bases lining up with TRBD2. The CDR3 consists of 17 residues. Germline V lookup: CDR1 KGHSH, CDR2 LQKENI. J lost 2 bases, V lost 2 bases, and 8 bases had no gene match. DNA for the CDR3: TGTGCCAGCTCACCAGTTCCTAGCGGGGACCTCACAGATACGCAGTATTTT. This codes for CASSPVPSGDLTDTQYF.

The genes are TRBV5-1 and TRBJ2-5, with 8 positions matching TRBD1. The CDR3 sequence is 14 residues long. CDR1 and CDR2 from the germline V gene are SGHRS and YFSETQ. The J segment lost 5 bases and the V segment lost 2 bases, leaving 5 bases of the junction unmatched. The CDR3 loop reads CASSFGTGIETQYF. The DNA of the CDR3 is TGCGCCAGCAGCTTCGGGACAGGAATTGAGACCCAGTACTTC.

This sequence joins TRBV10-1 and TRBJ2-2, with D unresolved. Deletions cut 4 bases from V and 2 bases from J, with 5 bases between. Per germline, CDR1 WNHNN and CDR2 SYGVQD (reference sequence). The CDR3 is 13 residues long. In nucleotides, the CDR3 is TGCGCCAGCAGTGGACTTAACACCGGGGAGCTGTTTTTT. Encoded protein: CASSGLNTGELFF.

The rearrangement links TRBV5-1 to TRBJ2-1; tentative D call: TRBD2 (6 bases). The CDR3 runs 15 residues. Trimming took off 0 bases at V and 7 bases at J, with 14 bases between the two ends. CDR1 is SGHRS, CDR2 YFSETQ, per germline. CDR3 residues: CASSLGDGGFNEQFF. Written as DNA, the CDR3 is TGCGCCAGCAGCTTGGGTGATGGGGGGTTTAATGAGCAGTTCTTC.

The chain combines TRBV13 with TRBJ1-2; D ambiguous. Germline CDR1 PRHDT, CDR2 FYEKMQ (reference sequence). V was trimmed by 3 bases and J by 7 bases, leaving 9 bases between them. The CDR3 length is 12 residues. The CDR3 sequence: CASSFGRGGYTF. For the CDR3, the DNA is TGTGCCAGCAGCTTCGGGCGGGGTGGCTACACCTTC.